This TCR beta chain was identified in a study of cytomegalovirus exposure and HLA in healthy donors. Study outcomes and limitations: Analysis was carried out at a later point, and it linked a missense DCLRE1C variant to TCR beta V- and J-gene trimming.

PCR primers comprised 60 Vbeta and 13 Jbeta primers. Using immunoSEQ multiplex PCR, the repertoire was profiled, and TCRdb retains in-frame clones only, with some absent. The sample includes almost 200,000 clones, around 75% of them seen just once. Germline V CDR1 and CDR2: SGDLS, YYNGEE. The CDR3 runs to 15 residues. The trim removed 3 bases at V and 5 bases at J, leaving 8 bases unmatched. Comments on this clone: Its specificity is unknown.

Healthy individuals who donated bone marrow served as the donors. This clonotype was sampled from a male donor in good health and CMV-seropositive. This rearrangement joins TRBV9 to TRBJ2-7, with 10 bases identical to TRBD1. The sequencing input was PBMCs. Here the CDR3 reads CASSGQGARLNEQYF. The CDR3 bases are TGTGCCAGCAGCGGACAGGGGGCGCGGTTGAACGAGCAGTACTTC.